The subject of this entry is one T cell receptor (beta chain). The antigen remains unidentified. PCR primers comprised 60 Vbeta and 13 Jbeta primers. The table came from immunoSEQ multiplex PCR; TCRdb's copy has only in-frame clones and leaves some out. This table holds just over 200,000 clones. The data were obtained in a study of cytomegalovirus exposure and HLA in healthy donors. V was pared by 6 bases and J by 3 bases, with 5 bases of the junction left unmatched. CDR3 length: 14 amino acids. Germline lookup yields CDR1 MNHNS and CDR2 SASEGT. Findings and limits, study-wide: There were several of the most significant clusters that appeared linked to common viral pathogens in a later analysis. Most likely, a cluster of highly shared sequence variants arose as a sequencing artifact.

The chain carries TRBV6-1 and TRBJ2-1; 7 nucleotides align to TRBD2. The sample taken for sequencing was PBMCs. This receptor was obtained from a girl aged 2 to 10 in good health and CMV-seropositive. In DNA form, the CDR3 reads TGTGCCAGCAGGAGACTAGCCGACTACAATGAGCAGTTCTTC. Translation gives CASRRLADYNEQFF.